A single sample gave rise to the 3 T cell receptor beta chains below, sequenced in a study of cytomegalovirus exposure and HLA in healthy donors. The PCR used 60 Vbeta and 13 Jbeta primers. This table comes from immunoSEQ multiplex PCR, and its TCRdb copy is limited to in-frame clones, with some not included. The table lists about 190,000 clones, about 81% of them singletons. Sequencing used PBMCs. Receptor source: a man younger than 40 in good health and CMV-seropositive.

This clone occurred a few times. This sequence joins TRBV21-1 and TRBJ2-7; the listed D gene, TRBD2, was not tested against the DNA. TRBV21-1 is classified as a pseudogene. The CDR3 extends over 18 amino acids. The CDR3 loop is CASSKGRLAVRSSYEQYF. For the CDR3, the DNA is TGTGCCAGCAGCAAAGGCCGCCTAGCGGTTAGGAGCTCCTACGAGCAGTACTTC.

This rearrangement joins TRBV19 to TRBJ2-1; no definite D call. The CDR3 is 15 amino acids. Germline CDR1 is LNHDA and CDR2 is SQIVND (reference sequence). Trimming shortened V by 3 bases and J by 0 bases, and 9 bases separated the two germline ends. This chain's CDR3 is CASSMEPNSYNEQFF. DNA for the CDR3: TGTGCCAGTAGTATGGAGCCGAACTCCTACAATGAGCAGTTCTTC. Full variable domain (remainder filled in from reference TRBV19 and TRBJ2-1): DGGITQSPKYLFRKEGQNVTLSCEQNLNHDAMYWYRQDPGQGLRLIYYSQIVNDFQKGDIAEGYSVSREKKESFPLTVTSAQKNPTAFYLCASSMEPNSYNEQFFGPGTRLTVL.

This clone was observed a handful of times. CDR3: CATRGLAGAYEQYF. DNA for the CDR3: TGTGCCACCCGGGGACTAGCGGGGGCCTACGAGCAGTACTTC. The chain employs TRBV27 and TRBJ2-7, with 14 bases fitting TRBD2. The CDR3 runs 14 residues. CDR1 and CDR2 from the germline V gene are MNHEY and SMNVEV (reference sequence). With 10 bases clipped from V and 2 bases from J, the junction kept 4 bases outside the gene matches.